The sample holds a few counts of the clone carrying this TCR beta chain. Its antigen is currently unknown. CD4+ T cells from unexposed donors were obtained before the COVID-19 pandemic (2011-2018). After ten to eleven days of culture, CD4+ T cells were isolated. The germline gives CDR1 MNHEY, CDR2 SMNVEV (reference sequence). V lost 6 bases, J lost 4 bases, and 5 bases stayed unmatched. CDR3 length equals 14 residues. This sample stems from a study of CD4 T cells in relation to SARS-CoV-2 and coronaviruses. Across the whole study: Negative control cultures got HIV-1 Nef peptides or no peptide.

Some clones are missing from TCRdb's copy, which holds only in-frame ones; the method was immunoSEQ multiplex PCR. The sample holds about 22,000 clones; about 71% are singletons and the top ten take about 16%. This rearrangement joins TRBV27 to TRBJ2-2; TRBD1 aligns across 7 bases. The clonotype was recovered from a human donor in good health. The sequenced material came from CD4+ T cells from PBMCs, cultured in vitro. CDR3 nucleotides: TGTGCCAGCAGGATGACAGGGATCACCGGGGAGCTGTTTTTT. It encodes CASRMTGITGELFF.